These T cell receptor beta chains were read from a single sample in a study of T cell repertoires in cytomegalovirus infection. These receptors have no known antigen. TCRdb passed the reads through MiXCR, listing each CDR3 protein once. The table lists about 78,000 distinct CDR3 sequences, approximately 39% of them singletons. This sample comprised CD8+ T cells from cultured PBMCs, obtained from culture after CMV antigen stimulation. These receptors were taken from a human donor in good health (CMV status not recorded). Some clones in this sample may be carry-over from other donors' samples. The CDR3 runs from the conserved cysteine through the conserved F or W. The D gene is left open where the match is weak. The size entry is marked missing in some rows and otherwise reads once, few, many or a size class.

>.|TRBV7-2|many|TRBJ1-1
CASTGRTPQMNTEAFF
TGTGCCAGTACAGGACGAACACCACAAATGAACACTGAAGCTTTCTTT
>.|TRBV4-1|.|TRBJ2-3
CASSPGRQSSTDTQYF
TGCGCCAGCAGCCCGGGACGTCAGTCTTCAACAGATACGCAGTATTTT
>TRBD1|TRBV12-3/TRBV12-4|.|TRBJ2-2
CASKQGPGELFF
TGTGCCAGCAAACAGGGGCCCGGGGAGCTGTTTTTT
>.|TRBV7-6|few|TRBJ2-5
CASSLAGGDQETQYF
TGTGCCAGCAGCTTAGCCGGGGGAGACCAAGAGACCCAGTACTTC
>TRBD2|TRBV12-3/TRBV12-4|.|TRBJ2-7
CASSSLGLAGGSYEQYF
TGTGCCAGCAGTTCCTTGGGACTAGCGGGGGGGTCCTACGAGCAGTACTTC
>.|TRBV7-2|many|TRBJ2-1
CASSFGAPPNNEQFF
TGTGCCAGCAGCTTCGGGGCCCCACCTAACAATGAGCAGTTCTTC
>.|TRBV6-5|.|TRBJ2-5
CASSYSTSGDETQYF
TGTGCCAGCAGTTACTCGACTAGTGGGGACGAGACCCAGTACTTC
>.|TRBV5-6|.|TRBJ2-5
CASSQGSETQYF
TGTGCCAGCAGTCAGGGGTCTGAGACCCAGTACTTC
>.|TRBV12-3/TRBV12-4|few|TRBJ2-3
CASSRGTRNTQYF
TGTGCCAGCAGCCGCGGGACAAGGAATACGCAGTATTTT
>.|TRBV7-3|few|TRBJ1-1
CASSWGRNTEAFF
TGTGCCAGCAGCTGGGGTCGGAACACTGAAGCTTTCTTT
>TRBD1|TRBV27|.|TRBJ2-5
CASSAYRGNQETQYF
TGTGCCAGCAGTGCGTACAGGGGTAACCAAGAGACCCAGTACTTC
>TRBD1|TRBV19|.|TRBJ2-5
CASSPDRGETQYF
TGTGCCAGTAGTCCCGACAGGGGAGAGACCCAGTACTTC
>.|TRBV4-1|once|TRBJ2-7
CASSQGTTGSYEQYF
TGCGCCAGCAGCCAAGGGACGACGGGCTCCTACGAGCAGTACTTC
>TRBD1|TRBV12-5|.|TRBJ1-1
CASGLASNGQGQNEMNTEAFF
TGTGCTAGTGGTTTGGCTTCCAACGGACAGGGCCAAAATGAGATGAACACTGAAGCTTTCTTT
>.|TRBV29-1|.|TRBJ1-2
CSVDPDSLYGHTF
TGCAGCGTTGACCCCGACAGCCTCTATGGCCACACCTTC
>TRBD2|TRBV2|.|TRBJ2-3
CASIGGENTQYF
TGTGCCAGCATCGGGGGGGAGAATACGCAGTATTTT
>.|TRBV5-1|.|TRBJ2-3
CASSFRRLSGTYTDTQYF
TGCGCCAGCAGCTTCCGGCGCCTCAGCGGAACCTACACAGATACGCAGTATTTT
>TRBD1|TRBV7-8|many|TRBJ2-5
CASSSLGGISETQYF
TGTGCCAGCAGCTCCTTAGGGGGCATATCAGAGACCCAGTACTTC
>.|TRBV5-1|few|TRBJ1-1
CASSPWGENTEAFF
TGCGCCAGCAGCCCGTGGGGCGAGAACACTGAAGCTTTCTTT
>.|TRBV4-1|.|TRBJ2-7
CASSQSMRDEQYF
TGCGCCAGCAGCCAATCAATGAGGGACGAGCAGTACTTC
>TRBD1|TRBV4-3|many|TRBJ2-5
CASSQGTGGVQETQYF
TGCGCCAGCAGCCAGGGGACAGGGGGCGTACAAGAGACCCAGTACTTC
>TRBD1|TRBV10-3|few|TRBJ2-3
CAISESVRGLRDTQYF
TGTGCCATCAGTGAGTCAGTCAGGGGGCTTCGAGATACGCAGTATTTT
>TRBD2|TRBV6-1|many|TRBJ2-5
CASSEYFGAPSGGGQETQYF
TGTGCCAGCAGTGAATATTTCGGGGCCCCTAGCGGGGGGGGCCAAGAGACCCAGTACTTC
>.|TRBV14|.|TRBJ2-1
CASSQDWGNEQFF
TGTGCCAGCAGCCAAGATTGGGGAAATGAGCAGTTCTTC
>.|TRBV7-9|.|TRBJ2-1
CASSLALSVEQFF
TGTGCCAGCAGCTTAGCTTTGTCCGTAGAGCAGTTCTTC
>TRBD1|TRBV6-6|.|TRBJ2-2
CASSYRTGTNTGELFF
TGTGCCAGCAGTTACAGGACAGGCACGAACACCGGGGAGCTGTTTTTT
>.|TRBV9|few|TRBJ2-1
CASSVGGGQYNEQFF
TGTGCCAGCAGCGTAGGAGGGGGGCAGTACAATGAGCAGTTCTTC
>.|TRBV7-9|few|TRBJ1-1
CASSSPSVPVEAFF
TGTGCCAGCAGCTCCCCCTCCGTCCCCGTTGAAGCTTTCTTT
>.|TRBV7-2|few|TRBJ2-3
CASSTITDTQYF
TGTGCCAGCAGCACGATAACAGATACGCAGTATTTT
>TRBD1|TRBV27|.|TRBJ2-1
CASTPTGTGGGDEQFF
TGTGCCAGCACCCCCACCGGGACAGGGGGTGGGGATGAGCAGTTCTTC
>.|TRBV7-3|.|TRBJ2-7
CASSLEAGGSSYEQYF
TGTGCCAGCAGCTTAGAGGCCGGGGGTAGCTCCTACGAGCAGTACTTC
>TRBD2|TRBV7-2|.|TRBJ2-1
CASSLVLAGGHNEQFF
TGTGCCAGCAGCTTAGTACTAGCGGGGGGTCACAATGAGCAGTTCTTC
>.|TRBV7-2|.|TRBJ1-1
CASRVPGRTEAFF
TGTGCCAGCAGGGTGCCAGGGCGAACTGAAGCTTTCTTT
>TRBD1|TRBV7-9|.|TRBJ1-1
CASSLRQGRNTEAFF
TGTGCCAGCAGCCTCAGACAGGGACGGAACACTGAAGCTTTCTTT
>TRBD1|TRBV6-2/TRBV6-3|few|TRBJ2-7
CASGVTGFYEQYF
TGTGCCAGCGGGGTGACAGGGTTCTACGAGCAGTACTTC
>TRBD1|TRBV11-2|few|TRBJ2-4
CASSGGQGNIQYF
TGTGCCAGCAGCGGCGGACAGGGAAACATTCAGTACTTC
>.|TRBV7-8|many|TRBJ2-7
CATYRADVPSSYEQYF
TGTGCCACTTACCGGGCCGACGTACCCAGCTCCTACGAGCAGTACTTC
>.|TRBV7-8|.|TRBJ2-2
CASSSYLGSGELFF
TGTGCCAGCAGCTCATATCTAGGGTCCGGGGAGCTGTTTTTT
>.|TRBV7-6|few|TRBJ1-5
CASSLAGAGSHSNQPQHF
TGTGCCAGCAGCTTAGCTGGGGCAGGCTCCCATAGCAATCAGCCCCAGCATTTT
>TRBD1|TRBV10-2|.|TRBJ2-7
CASSPGQGTSYEQYF
TGCGCCAGCAGTCCGGGACAGGGGACATCCTACGAGCAGTACTTC
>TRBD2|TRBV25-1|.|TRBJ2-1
CASSADGGAYYNEQFF
TGTGCCAGCAGTGCCGACGGGGGGGCTTATTACAATGAGCAGTTCTTC
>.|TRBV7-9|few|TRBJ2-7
CASSLVDRMTYEQYF
TGTGCCAGCAGCTTAGTTGACAGAATGACCTACGAGCAGTACTTC
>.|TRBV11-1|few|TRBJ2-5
CASSLYNRGQETQYF
TGTGCCAGCAGCTTATACAATCGGGGGCAAGAGACCCAGTACTTC
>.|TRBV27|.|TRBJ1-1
CASGPQGRALTNEAFF
TGTGCCAGCGGACCGCAGGGACGGGCCTTAACGAATGAAGCTTTCTTT
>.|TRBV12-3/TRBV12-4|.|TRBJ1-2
CASSYTTNYGYTF
TGTGCCAGCAGTTACACAACTAACTATGGCTACACCTTC
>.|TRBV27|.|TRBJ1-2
CASSPRVWGYGYTF
TGTGCCAGCAGTCCGAGGGTTTGGGGCTATGGCTACACCTTC
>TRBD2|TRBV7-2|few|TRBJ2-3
CASSPQERGGPTDTQYF
TGTGCCAGCAGCCCCCAGGAGCGGGGGGGCCCAACAGATACGCAGTATTTT
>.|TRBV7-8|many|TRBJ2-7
CASSLDRAYEQYF
TGTGCCAGCAGCTTAGACAGGGCTTACGAGCAGTACTTC
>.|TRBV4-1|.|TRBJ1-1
CASSQDSGGSEAFF
TGCGCCAGCAGCCAAGATTCGGGGGGCTCTGAAGCTTTCTTT
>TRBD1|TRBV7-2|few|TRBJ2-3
CASSGQGTDTQYF
TGTGCCAGCAGCGGACAGGGCACAGATACGCAGTATTTT
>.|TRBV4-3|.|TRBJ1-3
CASSQTVGDGGNTIYF
TGCGCCAGCAGCCAGACGGTCGGGGATGGTGGAAACACCATATATTTT
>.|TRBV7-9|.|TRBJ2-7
CASSPRGASSYEQYF
TGTGCCAGCAGCCCCCGGGGGGCCTCCTCCTACGAGCAGTACTTC